The T cell receptor beta chain described here comes from a study of regulatory T cells in long-lasting Graves disease. Points from the study as a whole: Having only a small sample size may have limited accuracy.

HTBI primers from iRepertoire and Arm-PCR of CDR3 regions yielded the TCR beta libraries. MiXCR, applied by TCRdb to the multiplex PCR reads, yields one record per CDR3 protein. The sample yields 400,000 to 500,000 distinct CDR3 sequences, roughly 15% seen once. Time point meaning: newly diagnosed GD, antithyroid drugs for less than 3 months. PBMC RNA served as the TCR library source. As concerns this clonotype: The antigen is not known.

Another study also made use of these data, one on T cells in Graves' hyperthyroidism and ophthalmopathy.

The TCR comes from a woman in her thirties or forties with Graves disease. Specimen: peripheral blood mononuclear cells (PBMCs), collected at new diagnosis, from a patient treated with antithyroid drugs.

The CDR3 reads CASSFASGASDTQYF. The CDR3 nucleotides read TGCGCCAGCAGCTTCGCTAGCGGGGCTTCCGATACGCAGTATTTT. The chain has TRBV5-1 and TRBJ2-3, with 9 bases fitting TRBD2. The germline CDR1 and CDR2 sequences are SGHRS and YFSETQ. The V and J ends lost 2 bases and 6 bases, in that order; junction bases with no gene match: 7. The CDR3 runs 15 residues.